The rows below give T cell receptor beta chains drawn from one sample of a study of OX40 agonist ivuxolimab in advanced cancers. Libraries were prepared by immunoSEQ multiplex PCR; TCRdb keeps only in-frame clonotypes and omits some of them. This sample has approximately 60,000 clones; roughly 84% occur once, and the top ten carry about 0.37%. The input for sequencing was CD4+ or CD8+ T cells sorted from blood, taken in a trial of the OX40 agonist ivuxolimab. The receptor source for this set is an adult with an advanced solid tumor such as melanoma, head and neck, liver or kidney cancer. CDR3s leave out the opening cysteine and the closing phenylalanine or tryptophan.

cdr3_length j_call v_call cdr3_aa
11 TRBJ2-3 TRBV12-5 ASGLVGSGTQY
13 TRBJ2-6 TRBV2 ASSDWGTGANVLT
11 TRBJ1-1 TRBV7-6 ASSLDRTREAF
14 TRBJ2-7 TRBV7-9 ASSPRTSGAINEQY
13 TRBJ2-1 TRBV6-1 ASAAGGAGNNEQF
12 TRBJ1-4 TRBV6-5 ASSYRPRDEKLF
12 TRBJ2-4 TRBV25-1 ASSPSGGRNIQY
13 TRBJ2-2 TRBV5-1 ASSLDPRGTGELF
10 TRBJ2-1 TRBV7-8 ASGGPYNEQF
12 TRBJ1-1 TRBV5-4 ASSSQGLNTEAF
12 TRBJ1-2 TRBV6-1 ASGDNAINYGYT
13 TRBJ1-2 TRBV19 ASSTQQGTGQGYT
12 TRBJ1-2 TRBV25-1 ASSESDRSIGYT
11 TRBJ2-5 TRBV7-9 ASSPPAEETQY
12 TRBJ2-7 TRBV11-2 ASSTSGGAYEQY
14 TRBJ1-1 TRBV5-1 ASSRTGSFMNTEAF
13 TRBJ1-4 TRBV2 ASSLNRGHSEKLF
14 TRBJ2-3 TRBV27 ASSSRAGMSTDTQY
13 TRBJ2-7 TRBV6-1 ASRDSGQGTYEQY
14 TRBJ1-1 TRBV5-1 ASSLVTGTANTEAF
10 TRBJ2-1 TRBV30 AWRDGYNEQF
16 TRBJ2-3 TRBV14 ASSQATWGGGFTDTQY
12 TRBJ1-3 TRBV18 ASSPRSGGNTIY
17 TRBJ1-1 TRBV2 ASRRVTETAWVRNTEAF
11 NA TRBV11-2 ASSISSSYEQY
13 TRBJ2-1 TRBV5-6 ASSPRGGPYNEQF
11 TRBJ2-7 TRBV9 ASSNRGGYEQY
13 TRBJ2-2 TRBV4-2 ASSQDTGATGELF
12 TRBJ1-6 TRBV5-6 ASSLDRSNSPLH
15 TRBJ2-1 TRBV21-1 ASSKPETSGGNNEQF
16 TRBJ2-5 TRBV7-2 ASSPPLGLAGVEETQY
12 TRBJ2-1 TRBV7-6 ASSSGTTYNEQF
12 TRBJ1-5 TRBV2 ASSDLGLGEPQH
9 TRBJ2-7 TRBV6-6 ASIEAYEQY
13 TRBJ1-3 TRBV5-1 ASSSKDGSGNTIY
11 TRBJ1-5 TRBV7-9 ASGWPGDQPQH
13 TRBJ1-4 TRBV19 ASKPGGRTNEKLF
12 TRBJ2-1 TRBV5-1 ASSTSGGANEQF
13 TRBJ2-7 TRBV5-5 ASSSPRPSSYEQY
11 TRBJ2-5 TRBV6-5 ASAPGAQETQY
14 TRBJ2-2 TRBV11-2 ASSLDLQGGTGELF
13 TRBJ1-2 TRBV4-3 ASSQGELGGRGYT
14 TRBJ2-3 TRBV6-5 ASSYRSGGGTDTQY
13 TRBJ2-2 TRBV11-1 ASSARDRDTGELF
14 TRBJ2-5 TRBV27 ASSQTRGYSGETQY
12 TRBJ2-1 TRBV10-3 AISERDTYNEQF